This TCR beta chain was identified during a study of blood T cell repertoires in COVID-19. Looking at the study overall: T cells, B-cell-depleted T cells, or PBMCs provided the cDNA or gDNA that served as material.

Per the original methods: The assay estimated nucleated cells by amplifying reference gene primers. TCRdb keeps only in-frame clones here, not all; method: immunoSEQ multiplex PCR. D and trimming were read from the DNA, whereas the V and J calls and clone size are those reported in that table. The sample has around 67,000 clones; approximately 85% are singletons. The sample taken for sequencing was peripheral blood. This clonotype was sampled from a man between 65 and 85 years old with acute or convalescent COVID-19.

The DNA of the CDR3 is TGTGCCAGCAAGACAGGGCGCTTTAACTATGGCTACACCTTC. Translated, it gives CASKTGRFNYGYTF. The chain joins TRBV28 to TRBJ1-2, with 7 nucleotides matching TRBD1. Germline V gene lookup returns CDR1 MDHEN and CDR2 SYDVKM. V lost 7 bases and J lost 1; bases outside the gene matches: 6. This CDR3 spans 14 amino acids.